The subject of this entry is one T cell receptor (beta chain). The antigen is not known. This sample stems from a study of cytomegalovirus exposure and HLA in healthy donors. CDR3 size: 14 residues. Looked up from germline, CDR1 is SGHTA and CDR2 is FQGNSA. V lost 1 base and J 6 bases, leaving 10 bases between the germline ends. Study-level findings and limits: Cytomegalovirus association was assigned to 150 to 200 TCR beta chains.

The donors were in the approximately 120-subject validation cohort; that cohort was separate from the roughly 700-subject first cohort. Assay used: immunoSEQ multiplex PCR; TCRdb lists only in-frame clones, some missing. The data contain over 150,000 clones, nearly 90% of them singletons. Specimen: PBMCs. The sequence was collected from a man between 18 and 29 years old in good health and CMV-seropositive. This rearrangement joins TRBV7-2 to TRBJ2-1; D unclear. As DNA, the CDR3 is TGTGCCAGCAGCTTAGGATTGCACTCCAATGAGCAGTTCTTC. This gives the protein CASSLGLHSNEQFF.